These 23 T cell receptor beta chains were all obtained from the same sample, sequenced in a study of cytomegalovirus exposure and HLA in healthy donors. PCR primers comprised 60 Vbeta and 13 Jbeta primers. Clones were read by immunoSEQ multiplex PCR, and TCRdb kept only the in-frame ones, dropping some. This sample has roughly 130,000 clones, with roughly 75% found just once. The sample taken for sequencing was PBMCs. The receptors were gathered from a man younger than 40 in good health and CMV-seronegative.

The chain is built from TRBV28 and TRBJ1-2; maybe TRBD1 (6 bases). The V end lost 5 bases, the J end lost 5 bases, and 12 bases lay between the germline ends. This CDR3 region has 13 residues. The germline CDR1 and CDR2 sequences are MDHEN and SYDVKM. In nucleotides, the CDR3 is TGTGCCAGCAGTCAAGGACAGAGTTATGGCTACACCTTC. Protein product: CASSQGQSYGYTF.

The chain links TRBV28 to TRBJ1-5, with 7 bases lining up with TRBD1. J lost 0 bases, V lost 4 bases, and 15 bases had no gene match. The CDR3 sequence is 19 residues long. Germline V gene data show CDR1 as MDHEN and CDR2 as SYDVKM. The CDR3 sequence: CASSSTRQGGSVSNQPQHF. The CDR3, as DNA: TGTGCCAGCAGTTCAACCAGACAGGGAGGATCGGTTAGCAATCAGCCCCAGCATTTT. Full variable domain (outside the CDR3, taken from reference TRBV28 and TRBJ1-5): DVKVTQSSRYLVKRTGEKVFLECVQDMDHENMFWYRQDPGLGLRLIYFSYDVKMKEKGDIPEGYSVSREKKERFSLILESASTNQTSMYLCASSSTRQGGSVSNQPQHFGDGTRLSIL.

The chain uses TRBV11-2 and TRBJ2-3, with 7 bases fitting TRBD2. CDR3 length: 14 residues. The V segment lost 7 bases and the J segment 5 bases; nucleotides outside the gene matches: 9. Germline-derived CDR1 and CDR2 are SGHAT and FQNNGV. The CDR3 spells CASKVWEGLDTQYF. For the CDR3, the DNA is TGTGCCAGCAAAGTCTGGGAGGGTTTAGATACGCAGTATTTT.

This clone was detected only a few times. The chain has TRBV27 and TRBJ1-4; D might be TRBD1 (6 bases). The V gene lost 3 bases and the J gene lost 5 bases, with 10 bases spanning the gap. Germline CDR1 and CDR2: MNHEY and SMNVEV (reference sequence). CDR3 length equals 14 residues. CDR3 coding DNA: TGTGCCAGCAGTTTTGACAGGAGGAATGAAAAACTGTTTTTT. The encoded protein is CASSFDRRNEKLFF.

Remarks on this clone: The sample holds other DNA sequences that translate to the same CDR3. The chain couples TRBV5-1 to TRBJ2-1; TRBD1 matches 8 bases. The CDR3 totals 12 residues. CDR1 is SGHRS, CDR2 YFSETQ, per germline. The J segment lost 9 bases and the V segment lost 2 bases, leaving 1 base of the junction unmatched. This chain's CDR3 is CASSLDRGEQFF. The CDR3 region has the DNA TGCGCCAGCAGCTTAGACAGGGGTGAGCAGTTCTTC.

This clone was observed once. The V and J genes are TRBV15 and TRBJ1-6; no clear D. The CDR3 contains 14 residues. V lost 5 bases, J lost 8 bases, and 13 bases lay in between. Germline V gives CDR1 LNHNV, CDR2 YYDKDF (reference sequence). The CDR3 spells CATSGETLDSPLHF. CDR3 nucleotides: TGTGCCACCAGCGGGGAGACATTGGATTCACCCCTCCACTTT.

The V gene is TRBV6-5, the J gene TRBJ2-7, with 8 bases aligning to TRBD1. This CDR3 has 14 residues. Germline lookup yields CDR1 MNHEY and CDR2 SVGAGI. V lost 5 bases, J lost 4 bases, and 7 bases stayed unmatched. The CDR3 nucleotides are TGTGCCAGCAGTCAGCCGGACAGGGAGTACGAGCAGTACTTC. Amino acid sequence: CASSQPDREYEQYF.

CDR3 in amino acids: CASSWDRGDTIYF. The CDR3 nucleotides read TGTGCCAGCAGCTGGGACAGGGGGGACACCATATATTTT. The chain employs TRBV5-4 and TRBJ1-3, with 11 bases fitting TRBD1. Germline-derived CDR1 and CDR2 are SGHNT and YYREEE (reference sequence). The J segment lost 8 bases and the V segment lost 3 bases, leaving 1 base of the junction unmatched. The CDR3 has 13 amino acids.

This clone was seen only a few times. This chain joins TRBV6-5 and TRBJ2-7, with 13 bases fitting TRBD2. This CDR3 has 14 amino acids. CDR1 is MNHEY and CDR2 is SVGAGI in the germline V gene. V shed 6 bases and J 4 bases; nucleotides not matched to a gene: 3. CDR3 nucleotides: TGTGCCAGCAGATGGACTAGCGGGAGATACGAGCAGTACTTC. Amino acids: CASRWTSGRYEQYF.

This rearrangement joins TRBV5-1 to TRBJ1-4, with D perhaps matching TRBD1 (5 bases). Germline V gives CDR1 SGHRS, CDR2 YFSETQ. Trimming pared 0 bases from V and 6 bases from J, leaving 9 bases between. This CDR3 region has 14 residues. The CDR3 loop reads CASSLVGVDEKLFF. CDR3 sequence (DNA): TGCGCCAGCAGCTTGGTAGGGGTGGATGAAAAACTGTTTTTT. Full variable domain (rest looked up from reference TRBV5-1 and TRBJ1-4): KAGVTQTPRYLIKTRGQQVTLSCSPISGHRSVSWYQQTPGQGLQFLFEYFSETQRNKGNFPGRFSGRQFSNSRSEMNVSTLELGDSALYLCASSLVGVDEKLFFGSGTQLSVL.

V and J are TRBV5-1 and TRBJ2-7, with D perhaps matching TRBD2 (5 bases). The length of the CDR3 is 13 residues. Trimming pared 7 bases from V and 6 bases from J, leaving 17 bases between. Germline CDR1 is SGHRS and CDR2 is YFSETQ. The CDR3: CASHVHPEAEQYF. CDR3 coding DNA: TGCGCCAGCCACGTCCACCCGGAGGCCGAGCAGTACTTC.

This sequence joins TRBV27 and TRBJ2-3; 10 nucleotides line up with TRBD1. This CDR3 is built from 16 residues. V gave up 5 bases and J gave up 4 bases; unmatched junction bases: 9. Germline CDR1 and CDR2: MNHEY and SMNVEV (reference sequence). Here the CDR3 DNA reads TGTGCCAGCAGTCGGGGGACAGGGGTTGGTGCAGATACGCAGTATTTT. It is translated as CASSRGTGVGADTQYF.

This chain joins TRBV5-1 and TRBJ2-5, with 10 nucleotides matching TRBD1. The CDR3 is 14 amino acids. Germline loops: CDR1 SGHRS, CDR2 YFSETQ. V trimming: 4 bases; J trimming: 4 bases; junction bases outside the gene matches: 4. The CDR3 DNA reads as TGCGCCAGCAGCCAGACAGGGGGCCGAGAGACCCAGTACTTC. Protein: CASSQTGGRETQYF.

The V gene is TRBV5-6, the J gene TRBJ2-3, with D tentatively TRBD2 (6 bases). Trimming took off 0 bases at V and 4 bases at J, with 12 bases between the two ends. This CDR3 contains 15 residues. Germline CDR1 and CDR2: SGHDT and YYEEEE. The CDR3 loop reads CASSLARLGADTQYF. The DNA for the CDR3 is TGTGCCAGCAGCTTGGCGCGACTAGGCGCAGATACGCAGTATTTT.

The gene calls are TRBV11-2 and TRBJ2-5; D is undetermined. With 0 bases removed from V and 2 bases from J, the gap between germline ends came to 10 bases. Germline V gene lookup returns CDR1 SGHAT and CDR2 FQNNGV. The CDR3 has 15 amino acids. The CDR3 loop reads CASSLDGTAQETQYF. The DNA for the CDR3 is TGTGCCAGCAGCTTAGATGGTACAGCACAAGAGACCCAGTACTTC.

The gene calls are TRBV7-9 and TRBJ1-2; TRBD1 is a possible D gene (5 bases). Trimming cost V 5 bases and J 6 bases, with 13 bases left between them. Germline loops: CDR1 SEHNR, CDR2 FQNEAQ (reference sequence). This CDR3 is 13 amino acids long. CDR3 region: CASSPSDSNGYTF. CDR3 sequence (DNA): TGTGCCAGCAGCCCTTCCGACAGCAATGGCTACACCTTC.

This clone was seen only once. V and J are TRBV5-4 and TRBJ2-3, with no clear D. CDR1 SGHNT and CDR2 YYREEE come from the germline V gene (reference sequence). V was trimmed by 4 bases and J by 4 bases, leaving 10 bases between them. The CDR3 runs to 13 residues. The DNA of the CDR3 is TGTGCCAGCAGCACTTTTGGTGCAGATACGCAGTATTTT. It translates to CASSTFGADTQYF.

The chain uses TRBV6-1 and TRBJ2-7; TRBD1 matches at 12 bases. The germline V gene encodes CDR1 MNHNS and CDR2 SASEGT. The length of the CDR3 is 15 residues. Trimming removed 3 bases from V and 4 bases from J; junction bases left unmatched: 4. The CDR3 sequence: CASSDWDRGLYEQYF. The CDR3 DNA sequence: TGTGCCAGCAGTGATTGGGACAGGGGGCTTTACGAGCAGTACTTC.

This chain connects TRBV27 to TRBJ2-7; TRBD1 matches 7 bases. From germline, CDR1 is MNHEY and CDR2 SMNVEV (reference sequence). J lost 3 bases, V lost 6 bases, and 5 bases had no gene match. The CDR3 extends over 13 amino acids. CDR3 loop: CASSAAGGYEQYF. CDR3 nucleotides: TGTGCCAGCAGCGCCGCAGGGGGCTACGAGCAGTACTTC.

The chain is built from TRBV4-3 and TRBJ2-5; 9 bases line up with TRBD2. TRBJ2-7 matches the DNA end more closely, so the J call is doubtful. Germline CDR1 and CDR2: LGHNA and YSLEER. The CDR3 has 16 amino acids. The CDR3 DNA is TGCGCCAGCAGCCAAGCGCTAGCGGGGCCTACCTACGAGCAGTACTTC. This sequence encodes CASSQALAGPTYEQYF.

The chain employs TRBV27 and TRBJ2-3, with D perhaps matching TRBD1 (5 bases). Germline CDR1 reads MNHEY; CDR2 reads SMNVEV (reference sequence). V dropped 6 bases and J dropped 0 bases, with 10 bases sitting between them. CDR3 size: 14 residues. For the CDR3, the DNA is TGTGCCAGCAGACCGGACATCAGCACAGATACGCAGTATTTT. Residues: CASRPDISTDTQYF.

In DNA, the CDR3 is TGTGCCAGCAGCTTATCGTCTACAACTAATGAAAAACTGTTTTTT. Translation: CASSLSSTTNEKLFF. J is TRBJ1-4 and V is TRBV7-2; D is ambiguous. V lost 2 bases and J lost 0, with 7 bases in between. The CDR3 contains 15 residues. The germline V gene has CDR1 SGHTA and CDR2 FQGNSA.

The rearrangement uses TRBV4-1 and TRBJ2-7; D gene uncertain. The CDR3 runs 15 residues. The V end was cut by 0 bases, the J end by 0 bases, with 9 bases between. The germline V gene encodes CDR1 MGHRA and CDR2 YSYEKL. The CDR3 reads CASSQEPTDSYEQYF. In DNA, the CDR3 is TGCGCCAGCAGCCAAGAACCTACAGACTCCTACGAGCAGTACTTC.